The 22 T cell receptor beta chains reported below all come from one sample, sequenced in a study of blood T cell repertoires in COVID-19. The data were produced by immunoSEQ multiplex PCR, yet TCRdb's version contains in-frame clones alone and is incomplete. The data show over 350,000 clones, with roughly 85% seen just once and 1.4% held by the top ten. Sequencing was performed on peripheral blood. The receptors here all came from a woman younger than 45 with active or convalescent COVID-19.

The chain uses TRBV4-2 and TRBJ2-1, with 7 bases fitting TRBD2. The CDR3 totals 14 residues. Looked up from germline, CDR1 is LGHNA and CDR2 is YNFKEQ. Unmatched junction bases numbered 7, after V lost 7 bases and J lost 4 bases. CDR3 sequence: CASIGGMFYNEQFF. The CDR3, as DNA: TGTGCCAGCATCGGGGGGATGTTTTACAATGAGCAGTTCTTC.

This CDR3 is CASSQAGTANTEAFF. The CDR3 coding sequence is TGCGCCAGCAGCCAAGCGGGGACAGCGAACACTGAAGCTTTCTTT. The rearrangement joins TRBV4-1 to TRBJ1-1; TRBD1 agrees at 7 bases. Per the germline V gene, CDR1 is MGHRA and CDR2 is YSYEKL. With 1 base clipped from V and 1 base from J, the junction kept 3 bases outside the gene matches. The CDR3 is made up of 15 amino acids.

The chain couples TRBV27 to TRBJ1-2; 10 bases map to TRBD1. This CDR3 contains 14 residues. The V gene end was trimmed by 3 bases and the J gene end by 3 bases; junction bases not matched to a gene: 1. The V gene's germline CDR1 is MNHEY and CDR2 SMNVEV (reference sequence). In DNA, the CDR3 is TGTGCCAGCAGTTTTGGGACAGGGGACTATGGCTACACCTTC. Its translation is CASSFGTGDYGYTF.

The V and J genes are TRBV3-1 (or the pseudogene TRBV3-2) and TRBJ1-1, with D unclear. V was shortened by 5 bases and J by 5 bases, with 6 bases between the two germline ends. CDR3 size: 11 residues. From germline, CDR1 is LGHDT and CDR2 YNNKEL (reference sequence). The CDR3 is CASSVGTEAFF. CDR3 bases: TGTGCCAGCAGCGTCGGGACTGAAGCTTTCTTT.

V usage is TRBV5-4 and J usage is TRBJ1-4; no firm D call. CDR3 length: 12 amino acids. In germline, CDR1 is SGHNT, CDR2 YYREEE (reference sequence). Trimming took off 2 bases at V and 4 bases at J, with 3 bases between the two ends. The DNA for the CDR3 is TGTGCCAGCAGCTTCATTAATGAAAAACTGTTTTTT. Its translation: CASSFINEKLFF.

The gene calls are TRBV5-1 and TRBJ2-7; a possible D gene is TRBD1 (6 bases). The germline V gene has CDR1 SGHRS and CDR2 YFSETQ. This CDR3 comprises 16 residues. V lost 4 bases and J 0 bases, leaving 17 bases between the germline ends. This CDR3 is CASSVTGLTSSYEQYF. The CDR3, as DNA: TGCGCCAGCAGCGTCACAGGGTTAACGAGCTCCTACGAGCAGTACTTC.

J is TRBJ1-1 and V is TRBV6-6; possibly TRBD1 for D (5 bases). Germline-derived CDR1 and CDR2 are MNHNY and SVGAGI (reference sequence). Deletions cut 7 bases from V and 4 bases from J, with 16 bases between. The CDR3 consists of 14 residues. This chain's CDR3 is CASTGPGRATEAFF. CDR3 DNA: TGTGCCAGCACCGGACCCGGCAGGGCCACTGAAGCTTTCTTT.

This clone was counted once. The same CDR3 is also encoded by other DNA sequences in this sample. This chain uses TRBV7-9 with TRBJ2-7; TRBD1 aligns across 10 bases. The CDR3 is 14 amino acids. Losses at the gene ends were 4 bases for V and 4 bases for J; bases not matched to a gene: 4. The germline V gene encodes CDR1 SEHNR and CDR2 FQNEAQ (reference sequence). The chain's CDR3 is CASSSGQGGYEQYF. The DNA for the CDR3 is TGTGCCAGCAGCTCCGGACAGGGGGGATACGAGCAGTACTTC.

This sequence joins TRBV5-1 and TRBJ1-1; weak D call: TRBD1 (6 bases). Trimming took off 4 bases at V and 7 bases at J, with 11 bases between the two ends. The V gene's germline CDR1 is SGHRS and CDR2 YFSETQ. The CDR3 is 12 amino acids. The CDR3 reads CASSPGQFEAFF. The CDR3 coding sequence is TGCGCCAGCAGCCCCGGACAGTTTGAAGCTTTCTTT.

This chain uses TRBV19 with TRBJ2-1, with D unresolved. This CDR3 comprises 13 residues. Germline CDR1 is LNHDA and CDR2 is SQIVND (reference sequence). Trimming removed 10 bases at V and 6 bases at J, with 16 bases between. The CDR3 DNA sequence: TGTGCCACAATCTCCCCGTCGGGCAATGAGCAGTTCTTC. Translation: CATISPSGNEQFF.

The chain carries TRBV7-8 and TRBJ2-4; 13 bases are shared with TRBD2. Trimming removed 0 bases from V and 4 bases from J; junction bases left unmatched: 3. Looked up from germline, CDR1 is SGHVS and CDR2 is FQNEAQ. This CDR3 contains 17 residues. The CDR3 loop reads CASSLAGTSGIKNIQYF. Here the CDR3 DNA reads TGTGCCAGCAGCTTAGCGGGGACTAGCGGGATAAAAAACATTCAGTACTTC.

The V and J genes are TRBV5-4 and TRBJ1-2; TRBD1 is a possible D gene (6 bases). CDR1 is SGHNT and CDR2 is YYREEE in the germline V gene (reference sequence). V was cut by 4 bases and J by 4 bases, with 17 bases left in between. There are 15 residues in the CDR3. CDR3 DNA sequence: TGTGCCAGCAGCGCGGGGCGGGGGGCGGCCTATGGCTACACCTTC. Its protein is CASSAGRGAAYGYTF.

The genes are TRBV3-1 (or the pseudogene TRBV3-2) and TRBJ2-1; TRBD2 agrees at 7 bases. Germline CDR1 reads LGHDT; CDR2 reads YNNKEL (reference sequence). The CDR3 has 18 residues. With V trimmed by 2 bases and J by 2 bases, 12 bases remained unmatched. The CDR3 sequence: CASSQPKLAPDTYNEQFF. CDR3 sequence (DNA): TGTGCCAGCAGCCAACCCAAACTAGCGCCTGATACCTACAATGAGCAGTTCTTC.

The table lists this clone with a few counts. The chain recombines TRBV5-1 with TRBJ1-1; 9 positions match TRBD1. The CDR3 is 16 residues long. Germline loops: CDR1 SGHRS, CDR2 YFSETQ. With V trimmed by 4 bases and J by 1 base, 8 bases remained unmatched. In DNA form, the CDR3 reads TGCGCCAGCAGCCCGACAGGGGGGGTTAGGAACACTGAAGCTTTCTTT. Amino acid sequence: CASSPTGGVRNTEAFF.

In DNA, the CDR3 is TGTGCCAGCAGCTGGGGACTAGCGGGAGGGCCGGAGTTCTTC. Protein sequence: CASSWGLAGGPEFF. J is TRBJ2-1 and V is TRBV5-5; 16 bases map to TRBD2. Unmatched junction bases numbered 5, after V lost 3 bases and J lost 14 bases. Per germline, CDR1 SGHKS and CDR2 YYEKEE (reference sequence). The CDR3 totals 14 residues.

The chain combines TRBV27 with TRBJ2-1; D gene ambiguous. V lost 8 bases and J lost 3, with 2 bases in between. CDR3 length equals 10 residues. The germline V gene encodes CDR1 MNHEY and CDR2 SMNVEV (reference sequence). The CDR3 here is CASRYNEQFF. DNA for the CDR3: TGTGCCAGCCGCTACAATGAGCAGTTCTTC.

This rearrangement joins TRBV12-3 or TRBV12-4 to TRBJ2-7, with 8 bases aligning to TRBD1. The CDR3 has 13 residues. After removal of 1 base from V and 6 bases from J, the junction contained 2 bases not matched to a gene. CDR3 DNA: TGTGCCAGCAGTTTAGAACAGGGGGTCGAGCAGTACTTC. It is translated as CASSLEQGVEQYF.

The V gene is TRBV27, the J gene TRBJ2-1, with 8 bases matching TRBD2. CDR3 length: 14 amino acids. CDR1 and CDR2 (germline): MNHEY, SMNVEV (reference sequence). V shed 6 bases, J shed 8 bases, and the junction held 9 bases outside the gene matches. The CDR3 spells CASRPGGPLDEQFF. In DNA form, the CDR3 reads TGTGCCAGCAGACCGGGGGGGCCTCTGGATGAGCAGTTCTTC.

This clone was seen once. This chain connects TRBV7-8 to TRBJ2-1; D perhaps matches TRBD1 (6 bases). The ends were cut back, 0 bases at V and 0 bases at J, with 6 bases in the middle. The CDR3 runs 15 residues. In germline, CDR1 is SGHVS, CDR2 FQNEAQ. In nucleotides, the CDR3 is TGTGCCAGCAGCTTAGCGGACAGCTCCTACAATGAGCAGTTCTTC. It encodes CASSLADSSYNEQFF.

J is TRBJ1-6 and V is TRBV6-5; 9 bases map to TRBD1. The CDR3 has 16 amino acids. Germline V gene sequence: CDR1 MNHEY, CDR2 SVGAGI. Trimming cost V 2 bases and J 5 bases; bases outside gene matches: 4. Written as DNA, the CDR3 is TGTGCCAGCAGTTACAACAGGGGGCTAGATAATTCACCCCTCCACTTT. Translating it yields CASSYNRGLDNSPLHF.

This chain links TRBV10-3 with TRBJ2-1, with a tentative D call TRBD1 (6 bases). This CDR3 region has 17 residues. Germline V gene lookup returns CDR1 ENHRY and CDR2 SYGVKD. V was trimmed by 0 bases and J by 2 bases, leaving 14 bases between them. The CDR3 spells CAISESGGQGPYNEQFF. CDR3 DNA: TGTGCCATCAGTGAGTCGGGCGGCCAGGGGCCCTACAATGAGCAGTTCTTC.

This clone was seen more than once but under ten times. The V call is TRBV6-1, the J call TRBJ1-6; D call uncertain. Trimming stripped 0 bases from V and 7 bases from J, with 7 bases between. Germline V gene lookup returns CDR1 MNHNS and CDR2 SASEGT. The CDR3 consists of 14 residues. CDR3 in amino acids: CASSEASKNSPLHF. Written as DNA, the CDR3 is TGTGCCAGCAGTGAAGCGAGCAAGAATTCACCCCTCCACTTT.